The clone carrying this TCR beta chain has at least ten counts. Its antigen is not known. This sample was included in a study of response to subunit inactivated influenza vaccine. Findings and caveats of the study: The study's authors posited that every seasonal influenza vaccination enlists few new T cells.

The CDR3 is 14 amino acids. Trimming shortened V by 0 bases and J by 5 bases, and 9 bases separated the two germline ends. Germline CDR1 reads SGHRS; CDR2 reads YFSETQ. One entry per CDR3 protein, called by TCRdb with MiXCR from the RT-PCR reads. The data hold about half a million distinct CDR3 sequences, with around 9.9% observed a single time. This specimen was PBMCs from blood, taken 35 to 45 days after vaccination. The chain joins TRBV5-1 to TRBJ2-4; D possibly corresponds to TRBD2 (6 bases). The origin of this receptor is a man between 45 and 60 years old who received an inactivated influenza vaccine. CDR3 sequence: CASSLERAENIQYF. The CDR3 DNA reads TGCGCCAGCAGCTTGGAGCGGGCGGAAAACATTCAGTACTTC. The whole variable domain, remainder taken from reference TRBV5-1 and TRBJ2-4, is KAGVTQTPRYLIKTRGQQVTLSCSPISGHRSVSWYQQTPGQGLQFLFEYFSETQRNKGNFPGRFSGRQFSNSRSEMNVSTLELGDSALYLCASSLERAENIQYFGAGTRLSVL.